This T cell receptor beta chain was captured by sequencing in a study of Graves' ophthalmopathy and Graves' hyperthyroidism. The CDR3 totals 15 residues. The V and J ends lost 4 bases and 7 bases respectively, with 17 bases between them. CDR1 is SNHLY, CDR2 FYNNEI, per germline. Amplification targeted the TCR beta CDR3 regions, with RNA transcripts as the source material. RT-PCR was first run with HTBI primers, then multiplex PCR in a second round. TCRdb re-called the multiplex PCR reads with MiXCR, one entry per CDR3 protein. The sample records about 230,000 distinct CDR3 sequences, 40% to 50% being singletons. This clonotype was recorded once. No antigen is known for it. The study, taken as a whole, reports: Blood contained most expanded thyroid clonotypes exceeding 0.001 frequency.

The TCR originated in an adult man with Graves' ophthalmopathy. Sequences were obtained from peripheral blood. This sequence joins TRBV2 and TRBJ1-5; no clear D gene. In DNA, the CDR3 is TGTGCCAGCAGTGGACCCGGGTCCACCAACCAGCCCCAGCATTTT. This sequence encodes CASSGPGSTNQPQHF.